This is a list of T cell receptor beta chains from one sample in a study of tumor T cells in aggressive B-cell lymphoma. TCRdb's table, derived via immunoSEQ multiplex PCR, lists solely in-frame clones and lacks some. The table records about 930 clones, about four fifths of them present only once. Sequencing was performed on tumor tissue. The source of these receptors is an adult with diffuse large B cell lymphoma. CDR3s include the opening cysteine and the closing phenylalanine or tryptophan. A D gene is named only where the DNA matches it firmly. Only part of the rows carry a size: once, few, many, or a class if the clone is expanded.

>NA|TRBD1|TRBV7-8|TRBJ2-3
CASSISRDRVGTQYF
TGTGCCAGCAGCATCTCTCGGGACAGGGTTGGAACGCAGTATTTT
>NA|TRBD2|TRBV10-3|TRBJ2-7
CAISESQSGRNEQYF
TGTGCCATCAGTGAGTCTCAAAGCGGGAGAAACGAGCAGTACTTC
>few|NA|TRBV7-9|TRBJ2-7
CASSLALSFGDVPYEQYF
TGTGCCAGCAGCTTAGCGCTTTCTTTCGGGGATGTCCCCTACGAGCAGTACTTC
>NA|NA|TRBV29-1|TRBJ1-2
CSVDRGRGGSYTF
TGCAGCGTTGACCGGGGGCGGGGGGGAAGCTACACCTTC
>NA|NA|TRBV7-9|TRBJ2-5
CASSSGQLTGTQYF
TGTGCCAGCAGCTCCGGACAACTTACGGGTACCCAGTACTTC
>NA|NA|TRBV7-8|TRBJ1-2
CASSLDSPLDYGYTF
TGTGCCAGCAGCTTAGACTCCCCACTTGACTATGGCTACACCTTC
>once|NA|TRBV7-2|TRBJ1-2
CASSLAHSLNYGYTF
TGTGCCAGCAGCTTAGCTCACTCACTGAACTATGGCTACACCTTC
>NA|NA|TRBV15|TRBJ2-7
CATSRLTLAFPYEQYF
TGTGCCACCAGCAGGCTCACACTAGCATTCCCCTACGAGCAGTACTTC
>NA|TRBD1|TRBV6-1|TRBJ1-2
CASSESEQGAQGYTF
TGTGCCAGCAGTGAATCGGAGCAGGGGGCTCAAGGCTACACCTTC
>NA|TRBD1|TRBV28|TRBJ1-1
CASRRQGSQAFF
TGTGCCAGCAGACGACAGGGTAGTCAAGCTTTCTTT
>NA|NA|TRBV6-5|TRBJ1-2
CASLGGGFGGYTF
TGTGCCAGCCTCGGCGGTGGGTTCGGAGGCTACACCTTC
>NA|TRBD1|TRBV5-1|TRBJ2-5
CASSPTGIQETQYF
TGCGCCAGCAGCCCGACAGGGATTCAAGAGACCCAGTACTTC
>NA|NA|TRBV5-6|TRBJ1-1
CASSHKNPRTEAFF
TGTGCCAGCAGCCATAAAAATCCGAGAACTGAAGCTTTCTTT
>NA|TRBD2|TRBV2|TRBJ2-3
CASSALAGGGDTQYF
TGTGCCAGCAGTGCGCTAGCGGGAGGGGGAGATACGCAGTATTTT
>few|NA|TRBV7-3|TRBJ1-1
CASSLEGSFAEAFF
TGTGCCAGCAGCTTAGAGGGCAGTTTCGCTGAAGCTTTCTTT
>few|NA|TRBV18|TRBJ1-1
CASSPPRKVNTEAFF
TGTGCCAGCTCACCACCCAGAAAAGTGAACACTGAAGCTTTCTTT
>NA|NA|TRBV9|TRBJ2-7
CASSAPGRGYEQYF
TGTGCCAGCAGCGCTCCGGGCAGGGGTTACGAGCAGTACTTC
>NA|TRBD1|TRBV28|TRBJ1-1
CASSLPGQGNTEAFF
TGTGCCAGCAGCCTCCCGGGACAGGGCAATACTGAAGCTTTCTTT
>few|NA|TRBV10-3|TRBJ1-1
CAISEGETGYNTEAFF
TGTGCCATCAGTGAGGGTGAGACAGGTTATAACACTGAAGCTTTCTTT
>few|TRBD2|TRBV5-8|TRBJ2-7
CASSLYPAGGGEQYF
TGTGCCAGCAGCTTGTATCCAGCGGGAGGTGGCGAGCAGTACTTC
>few|TRBD2|TRBV4-1|TRBJ2-5
CASSQDRASGGETQYF
TGCGCCAGCAGCCAAGATCGAGCTAGCGGGGGGGAGACCCAGTACTTC
>NA|TRBD2|TRBV5-6|TRBJ2-4
CASSVTSGGLAKNIQYF
TGTGCCAGCAGCGTTACTAGCGGGGGGCTAGCCAAAAACATTCAGTACTTC